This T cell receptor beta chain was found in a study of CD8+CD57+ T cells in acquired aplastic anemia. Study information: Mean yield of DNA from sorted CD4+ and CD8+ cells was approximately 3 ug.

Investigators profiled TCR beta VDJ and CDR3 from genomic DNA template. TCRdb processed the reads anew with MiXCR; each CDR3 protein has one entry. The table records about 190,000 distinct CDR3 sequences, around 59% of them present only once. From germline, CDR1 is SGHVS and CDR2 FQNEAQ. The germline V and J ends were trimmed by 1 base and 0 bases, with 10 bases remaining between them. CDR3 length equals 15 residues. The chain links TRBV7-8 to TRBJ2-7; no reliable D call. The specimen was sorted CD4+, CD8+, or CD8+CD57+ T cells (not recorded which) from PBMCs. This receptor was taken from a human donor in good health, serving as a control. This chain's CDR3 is CASSLGRGTSYEQYF. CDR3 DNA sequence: TGTGCCAGCAGCTTAGGGCGCGGAACCTCCTACGAGCAGTACTTC.